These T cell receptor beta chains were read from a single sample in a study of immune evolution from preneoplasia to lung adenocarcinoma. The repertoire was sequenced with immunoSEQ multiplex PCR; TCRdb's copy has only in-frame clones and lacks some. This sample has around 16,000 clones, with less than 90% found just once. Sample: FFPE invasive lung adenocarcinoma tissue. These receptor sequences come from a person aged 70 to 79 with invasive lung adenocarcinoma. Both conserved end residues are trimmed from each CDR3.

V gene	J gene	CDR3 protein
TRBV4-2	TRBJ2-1	ASSQFGQENEQF
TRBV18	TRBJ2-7	ASSPFEGKPSLVQY
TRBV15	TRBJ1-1	ATSRDHEGSAEAF
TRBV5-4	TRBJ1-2	AGQIQGFQGGYT
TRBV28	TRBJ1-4	ASEVATNEKLF
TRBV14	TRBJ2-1	ASSQLLGTSHEQF
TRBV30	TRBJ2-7	AWSVHSPSYEQY
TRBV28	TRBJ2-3	ASSLGVRNTQY
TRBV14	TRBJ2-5	ASRQMGEETQY
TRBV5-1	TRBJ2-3	ASSPTSFTDTQY
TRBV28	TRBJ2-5	ASSFRTGEY
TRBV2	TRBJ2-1	ASSEGENEQF
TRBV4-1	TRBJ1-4	ASSQGTGARENEKLF
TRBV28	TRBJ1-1	ASSFFTVLTEAF
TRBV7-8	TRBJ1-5	ASSPLSGSLNQPQH
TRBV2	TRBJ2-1	ASSTPYNEQF
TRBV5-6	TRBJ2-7	ASSLGRFNYEQY
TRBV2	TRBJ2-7	ASSEGDNLRSYEQY
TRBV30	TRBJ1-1	AWTPRDSQNTEAF
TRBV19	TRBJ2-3	ASSIEVGGGTQY
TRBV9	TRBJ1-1	ASSAGTGGGRTEAF
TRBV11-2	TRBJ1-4	ASSLGIQGGDEKLF
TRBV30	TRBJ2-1	AWTPRGSHNEQF
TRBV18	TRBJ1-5	ASSPEGSQPQH
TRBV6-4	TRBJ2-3	ASSELAGTPTDTQY
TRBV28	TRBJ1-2	ASSLLGENGGYT
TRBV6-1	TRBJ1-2	ASSVGVGTGC
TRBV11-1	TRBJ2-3	ASSLGTRGTSTDTQY
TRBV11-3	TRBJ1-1	ASSLGRGNTEAF
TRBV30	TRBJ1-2	AWSTGGAYGYT
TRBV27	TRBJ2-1	ASSFLGGRSYNEQF
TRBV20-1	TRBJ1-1	SAREAAF
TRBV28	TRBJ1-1	ASRSGRTNTEAF
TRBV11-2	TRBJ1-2	ASSIRTLGASGYT
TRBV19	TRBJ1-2	ASSISNYGYT
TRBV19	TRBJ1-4	ASSTKLNSLTGEKLF
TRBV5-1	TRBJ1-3	ASSPGGVSGNTIY
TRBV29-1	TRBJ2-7	SVVGSGYEQY
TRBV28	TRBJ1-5	ASSWGQSNQPQH
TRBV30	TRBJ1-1	AWSLGTGGVGTEAF
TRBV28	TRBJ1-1	AIDRGGGHTEAF
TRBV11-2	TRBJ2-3	ASSLPYRLAGHTDTQY
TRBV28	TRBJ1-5	ASSLGPYYYSNQPQH
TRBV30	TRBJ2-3	ACQGTSGTDTQY
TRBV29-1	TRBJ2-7	SAGRTALSYEQY
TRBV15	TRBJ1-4	ATSRGVDRSNEKLF
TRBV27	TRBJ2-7	ASSKSSNRGNSYEQY
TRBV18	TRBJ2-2	ASSPWDTGELF
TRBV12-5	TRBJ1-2	ASGLEPTGGYT
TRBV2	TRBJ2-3	TSSEVGVPDTQY
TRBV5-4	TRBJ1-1	ASSLYDDTEAF
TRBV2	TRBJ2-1	ASWRELAGEQF
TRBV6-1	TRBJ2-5	ASNFQGAQETQY